Presented here are 18 T cell receptor beta chains from one specimen sequenced in a study of cytomegalovirus exposure and HLA in healthy donors. Primers: 60 Vbeta forward and 13 Jbeta reverse. Libraries were prepared by immunoSEQ multiplex PCR; TCRdb keeps only in-frame clonotypes and omits some of them. The sample holds roughly 170,000 clones, 82% seen once. The specimen sequenced was PBMCs. All receptors come from a male donor in good health and CMV-seronegative.

This clone was counted only a few times. The chain is built from TRBV18 and TRBJ1-5; possible D gene TRBD1, 6 bases. The germline V gene encodes CDR1 KGHSH and CDR2 LQKENI. This CDR3 has 13 residues. V was trimmed by 5 bases and J by 5 bases, leaving 10 bases between them. The CDR3 protein is CASSGGRDQPQHF. The CDR3, as DNA: TGTGCCAGCTCAGGGGGCAGGGATCAGCCCCAGCATTTT.

There are a few counts of this clone. This chain uses TRBV20-1 with TRBJ1-2; 9 nucleotides match TRBD1. This CDR3 comprises 11 residues. Germline lookup yields CDR1 DFQATT and CDR2 SNEGSKA (reference sequence). V gave up 6 bases and J gave up 12 bases; unmatched junction bases: 8. The CDR3 DNA is TGCAGTGCGACACAGGGGGCAGGACACACCTTC. Residues: CSATQGAGHTF.

The chain recombines TRBV4-1 with TRBJ1-4; 7 bases are shared with TRBD1. The CDR3 has 14 amino acids. V lost 4 bases and J lost 6; bases outside the gene matches: 5. The germline gives CDR1 MGHRA, CDR2 YSYEKL. The CDR3 spells CASSRDREYEKLFF. CDR3 coding DNA: TGCGCCAGCAGCCGCGACAGGGAATATGAAAAACTGTTTTTT.

V is TRBV7-2 and J is TRBJ1-1; tentatively, D is TRBD1 (5 bases). The V gene's germline CDR1 is SGHTA and CDR2 FQGNSA. The length of the CDR3 is 16 residues. The ends were cut back, 1 base at V and 0 bases at J, with 12 bases in the middle. CDR3 residues: CASSLGQMGMNTEAFF. CDR3 sequence (DNA): TGTGCCAGCAGCTTAGGACAGATGGGTATGAACACTGAAGCTTTCTTT.

The genes are TRBV15 and TRBJ2-7; 7 nucleotides line up with TRBD2. Germline trimming cut 0 bases from V and 1 base from J; bases unmatched to any gene: 6. The CDR3 runs to 16 residues. The V gene's germline CDR1 is LNHNV and CDR2 YYDKDF (reference sequence). The CDR3 here is CATSRDRASGSYEQYF. The CDR3 DNA reads as TGTGCCACCAGCAGAGATCGGGCTAGCGGATCCTACGAGCAGTACTTC.

The chain recombines TRBV7-8 with TRBJ1-6, with D unresolved. CDR3 length: 14 amino acids. V lost 1 base, J lost 10 bases, and 11 bases lay in between. In germline, CDR1 is SGHVS, CDR2 FQNEAQ. CDR3 nucleotide sequence: TGTGCCAGCAGCTTAGAGGCAGTACAGTCACCCCTCCACTTT. Its translation is CASSLEAVQSPLHF.

This clone has more than one count but fewer than ten. The chain uses TRBV29-1 and TRBJ2-1; 10 bases match TRBD1. Losses at the gene ends were 7 bases for V and 8 bases for J; bases not matched to a gene: 8. This CDR3 comprises 13 residues. CDR1 and CDR2 from the germline V gene are SQVTM and ANQGSEA. This CDR3 is CSARQGAGDEQFF. The DNA for the CDR3 is TGCAGCGCCCGACAGGGGGCTGGCGATGAGCAGTTCTTC.

The CDR3 nucleotides read TGTGCCATCAGTGGACAGTACACTGAAGCTTTCTTT. Translation: CAISGQYTEAFF. The chain links TRBV10-3 to TRBJ1-1, with a possible D match to TRBD1 (5 bases). The ends were cut back, 4 bases at V and 3 bases at J, with 6 bases in the middle. The CDR3 spans 12 residues. Germline assignment: CDR1 ENHRY and CDR2 SYGVKD.

This chain connects TRBV9 to TRBJ2-7; 8 nucleotides line up with TRBD1. Losses at the gene ends were 4 bases for V and 2 bases for J; bases not matched to a gene: 8. This CDR3 region has 15 residues. Germline loops: CDR1 SGDLS, CDR2 YYNGEE. CDR3 protein: CASSPRQGSAYEQYF. The CDR3 bases are TGTGCCAGCAGCCCGAGACAGGGGAGCGCCTACGAGCAGTACTTC.

V gene TRBV5-1 combines with J gene TRBJ2-1; TRBD2 agrees at 10 bases. V shed 7 bases and J 4 bases; nucleotides not matched to a gene: 5. From germline, CDR1 is SGHRS and CDR2 YFSETQ. CDR3 size: 14 residues. The CDR3 coding sequence is TGCGCCAGCCAGCGGGAGGGCCAATACAATGAGCAGTTCTTC. This codes for CASQREGQYNEQFF.

The chain carries TRBV5-4 and TRBJ1-1, with D perhaps matching TRBD1 (5 bases). Germline CDR1 SGHNT, CDR2 YYREEE (reference sequence). The CDR3 runs to 13 residues. V lost 3 bases and J lost 1, with 7 bases in between. The CDR3 is CASSSQGNTEAFF. DNA for the CDR3: TGTGCCAGCAGCTCCCAGGGGAACACTGAAGCTTTCTTT.

The V call is TRBV7-3, the J call TRBJ2-7, with a tentative D call TRBD2 (5 bases). The CDR3 totals 14 residues. The germline gives CDR1 SGHTA, CDR2 FQGTGA. V was shortened by 4 bases and J by 6 bases, with 16 bases between the two germline ends. The CDR3 sequence is CASSSRVMASEQYF. In nucleotides, the CDR3 is TGTGCCAGCAGCTCGCGGGTAATGGCGTCCGAGCAGTACTTC.

The rearrangement uses TRBV29-1 and TRBJ2-5; 9 positions agree with TRBD2. CDR3 length: 13 amino acids. V was pared by 7 bases and J by 5 bases, with 8 bases of the junction left unmatched. The germline gives CDR1 SQVTM, CDR2 ANQGSEA. CDR3 sequence (DNA): TGCAGCGGGGGCGGGGGGGCTGGGGAGACCCAGTACTTC. This encodes CSGGGGAGETQYF. The full variable domain, in which reference TRBV29-1 and TRBJ2-5 provide the parts outside the CDR3, is SAVISQKPSRDICQRGTSLTIQCQVDSQVTMMFWYRQQPGQSLTLIATANQGSEATYESGFVIDKFPISRPNLTFSTLTVSNMSPEDSSIYLCSGGGGAGETQYFGPGTRLLVL.

The V call is TRBV2, the J call TRBJ2-7, with TRBD1 matching over 8 bases. Germline CDR1 SNHLY, CDR2 FYNNEI. This CDR3 has 15 residues. V was clipped by 6 bases and J by 3 bases; unmatched bases: 10. DNA for the CDR3: TGTGCCAGCAGGCCGAGACAGGGGTTACACTACGAGCAGTACTTC. Amino acids: CASRPRQGLHYEQYF.

This clone was detected only once. The chain links TRBV7-9 to TRBJ1-1, with a weak D call TRBD1 (5 bases). This CDR3 spans 14 amino acids. From germline, CDR1 is SEHNR and CDR2 FQNEAQ (reference sequence). Trimming removed 3 bases at V and 1 base at J, with 9 bases between. The DNA for the CDR3 is TGTGCCAGCAGCTTGGGGCACACGAACACTGAAGCTTTCTTT. This gives the protein CASSLGHTNTEAFF.

The CDR3 here is CAWSSGTYNEQFF. CDR3 DNA sequence: TGTGCCTGGTCTAGCGGGACTTACAATGAGCAGTTCTTC. This sequence joins TRBV30 and TRBJ2-1, with TRBD2 identical over 9 bases. CDR1 GTSNPN and CDR2 SVGIG come from the germline V gene (reference sequence). The J segment lost 4 bases and the V segment lost 5 bases, leaving 3 bases of the junction unmatched. The CDR3 runs 13 residues.

This clone was counted a single time. The sample has other DNA sequences that encode this CDR3 too. V and J are TRBV6-5 and TRBJ2-7; a weak D match, TRBD1 (6 bases). Germline lookup yields CDR1 MNHEY and CDR2 SVGAGI. V was shortened by 6 bases and J by 0 bases, with 6 bases between the two germline ends. The CDR3 length is 12 residues. The CDR3 sequence: CASRDSSYEQYF. The DNA of the CDR3 is TGTGCCAGCAGGGACAGCTCCTACGAGCAGTACTTC.

The chain combines TRBV27 with TRBJ1-4; TRBD1 agrees at 9 bases. The CDR3 runs 15 residues. V was clipped by 5 bases and J by 4 bases; unmatched bases: 5. Germline CDR1 and CDR2: MNHEY and SMNVEV (reference sequence). The CDR3: CASSGGQGFNEKLFF. CDR3 sequence (DNA): TGTGCCAGCAGTGGCGGACAGGGGTTTAATGAAAAACTGTTTTTT.